Listed below are T cell receptor beta chains from one sample, sequenced in a study of T cells after yellow fever vaccination. MiXCR was run by TCRdb on the 5' RACE reads, yielding one entry per CDR3 protein. The table has under 70,000 distinct CDR3 sequences, approximately 6.9% seen once. Source: CD8+ T cells sorted from PBMCs, taken on the day of the first yellow fever vaccination. These receptors came from a man between 18 and 35 years old who received the YFV17D yellow fever vaccine. CDR3s include the opening cysteine and the closing phenylalanine or tryptophan. Each record gives: J gene, V gene, CDR3 protein.

J: TRBJ2-2; V: TRBV20-1; CDR3: CAVGRENIGELFF
J: TRBJ1-2; V: TRBV25-1; CDR3: CASSELLGDANYGYTF
J: TRBJ2-1; V: TRBV6-2/TRBV6-3; CDR3: CASSTSPDRGREFF
J: TRBJ2-2; V: TRBV28; CDR3: CASSFGTGDTGELFF
J: TRBJ2-3; V: TRBV3-1; CDR3: CASSPSRLAPDTQYF
J: TRBJ2-1; V: TRBV12-3/TRBV12-4; CDR3: CARSLARLADLRRGNEQFF
J: TRBJ2-7; V: TRBV7-6; CDR3: CASSLADGIEEQYF
J: TRBJ1-5; V: TRBV15; CDR3: CATSRDSAANNQPKHF
J: TRBJ2-1; V: TRBV6-2/TRBV6-3; CDR3: CASSHGGPEGYNEQFF
J: TRBJ1-6; V: TRBV5-1; CDR3: CASSLGGNSPLHF
J: TRBJ2-5; V: TRBV4-1; CDR3: CASSPEDPKRTQYF
J: TRBJ2-1; V: TRBV6-4; CDR3: CASSPDGLAGGVSYNEQFF
J: TRBJ1-3; V: TRBV20-1; CDR3: CSARDGGTGNTIYF
J: TRBJ1-5; V: TRBV5-1; CDR3: CASSSGQLIDYSNQPQHF
J: TRBJ1-1; V: TRBV7-2; CDR3: CASSLDWGAEAFF
J: TRBJ1-2; V: TRBV30; CDR3: CAWSRGDWDYGYTF
J: TRBJ2-7; V: TRBV10-2; CDR3: CASSGRLGTDEQYF
J: TRBJ2-3; V: TRBV6-1; CDR3: CASSTPSRSGFPDTQYF
J: TRBJ2-3; V: TRBV5-1; CDR3: CASSPGLAGGTDTQYF
J: TRBJ2-4; V: TRBV20-1; CDR3: CSPRDLAKNIQYF
J: TRBJ1-3; V: TRBV7-6; CDR3: CASSEDTLSGNTIYF
J: TRBJ1-5; V: TRBV18; CDR3: CASSPSGTDNQPQHF
J: TRBJ1-2; V: TRBV7-9; CDR3: CASSLQGSRGYGYTF
J: TRBJ2-5; V: TRBV7-3; CDR3: CASSPSGGATETQYF
J: TRBJ2-3; V: TRBV5-6; CDR3: CASSWAVTDTQYF
J: TRBJ1-4; V: TRBV20-1; CDR3: CSARAQTKANEKLFF
J: TRBJ2-2; V: TRBV9; CDR3: CASSVWGNTGELFF
J: TRBJ2-5; V: TRBV12-3/TRBV12-4; CDR3: CASSWDRGQETQYF
J: TRBJ2-1; V: TRBV3-1; CDR3: CASSLARLAHEQFF
J: TRBJ2-1; V: TRBV4-1; CDR3: CASSQVLADNEQFF
J: TRBJ2-1; V: TRBV9; CDR3: CASSTSGGPNEQFF
J: TRBJ1-6; V: TRBV14; CDR3: CASSLRSYNSPLHF
J: TRBJ2-1; V: TRBV5-6; CDR3: CVSSLGGFAYNEQFF
J: TRBJ2-3; V: TRBV6-5; CDR3: CASSYSTRQTTDTQYF
J: TRBJ2-7; V: TRBV12-3/TRBV12-4; CDR3: CASSLPSYEQYF
J: TRBJ1-1; V: TRBV20-1; CDR3: CSARVRDTEAFF
J: TRBJ2-5; V: TRBV6-6; CDR3: CASSYVGQETQYF
J: TRBJ2-2; V: TRBV6-1; CDR3: CASSTGIDGELFF
J: TRBJ2-3; V: TRBV12-3/TRBV12-4; CDR3: CASSPLKEGDKTDTQYF
J: TRBJ2-5; V: TRBV12-3/TRBV12-4; CDR3: CASSLPAQETQYF
J: TRBJ2-4; V: TRBV11-2; CDR3: CASSLKGTKNIQYF
J: TRBJ1-5; V: TRBV4-2; CDR3: CASSQGEDNSNQPQHF
J: TRBJ2-2; V: TRBV5-1; CDR3: CASTWRGTGELFF
J: TRBJ2-1; V: TRBV3-1; CDR3: CASSSFFNEQFF
J: TRBJ2-6; V: TRBV6-8; CDR3: CAQITGRMRSGANVLTF
J: TRBJ1-1; V: TRBV27; CDR3: CASSRPGTGSGTEAFF